This T cell receptor beta chain was identified during a study of blood T cells in healthy people across ages. The CDR3 length is 15 residues. Germline CDR1 SGHTA, CDR2 FQGTGA. Trimming cost V 3 bases and J 1 base, with 12 bases left between them. This clonotype was seen only once. Next came a second PCR, run for about 6 to 12 cycles, which used a sample-barcoded 5' primer along with a J-beta primer mix. TCRdb re-analysed the 5' RACE reads in MiXCR, keeping a single row per CDR3 protein. The table has roughly 860,000 distinct CDR3 sequences, 60% to 80% seen once. The J gene is TRBJ2-5, the V gene TRBV7-3, with a possible D match to TRBD2 (6 bases). Sample: blood. The clonotype comes from a man aged 25-40 years in good health. The CDR3 loop reads CASSFQEGTQETQYF. The CDR3 DNA is TGTGCCAGCAGCTTTCAGGAGGGAACCCAAGAGACCCAGTACTTC.